These 7 T cell receptor beta chains were sequenced from one sample in a study of cytomegalovirus exposure and HLA in healthy donors. The assay was immunoSEQ multiplex PCR, and TCRdb's table has in-frame clones only and misses some. Of 110,000 to 150,000 clones in the sample, around 90% were seen once. The material sequenced was PBMCs. The receptors originated from a woman between 25 and 40 years old in good health and CMV-seropositive.

The chain has TRBV9 and TRBJ2-1; 10 bases align to TRBD2. The CDR3 is made up of 14 amino acids. V gave up 3 bases and J gave up 6 bases; unmatched junction bases: 3. Germline assignment: CDR1 SGDLS and CDR2 YYNGEE. CDR3 nucleotides: TGTGCCAGCAGCGGGAGCGGGGGGGCCAATGAGCAGTTCTTC. Translation: CASSGSGGANEQFF.

The chain links TRBV5-1 to TRBJ2-1, with TRBD2 matching over 7 bases. V shed 4 bases, J shed 3 bases, and the junction held 7 bases outside the gene matches. Germline CDR1 reads SGHRS; CDR2 reads YFSETQ. The CDR3 spans 15 residues. In nucleotides, the CDR3 is TGCGCCAGCAGCCCAAAGGGAGGGAGCTACAATGAGCAGTTCTTC. Translated: CASSPKGGSYNEQFF.

The chain carries TRBV28 and TRBJ2-7; TRBD1 aligns across 7 bases. Per the germline V gene, CDR1 is MDHEN and CDR2 is SYDVKM. Trimming removed 5 bases from V and 3 bases from J; junction bases left unmatched: 10. This CDR3 is 15 amino acids long. The CDR3 DNA is TGTGCCAGCAGTCCCCTGACAGGGTTCGACTACGAGCAGTACTTC. Its translation is CASSPLTGFDYEQYF.

The V gene is TRBV25-1, the J gene TRBJ2-7; 7 bases line up with TRBD2. With 5 bases clipped from V and 4 bases from J, the junction kept 2 bases outside the gene matches. The CDR3 runs 12 residues. Germline assignment: CDR1 MGHDK and CDR2 SYGVNS. CDR3 loop: CASSLGGYEQYF. The CDR3 nucleotides read TGTGCCAGCAGTCTGGGGGGGTACGAGCAGTACTTC.

The chain links TRBV4-1 to TRBJ2-7, with 7 bases that match TRBD1. The CDR3 runs to 14 residues. V shed 4 bases and J 5 bases; nucleotides not matched to a gene: 8. Germline loops: CDR1 MGHRA, CDR2 YSYEKL. CDR3 DNA sequence: TGCGCCAGCAGCCTGAGGACAGGTAGGGACGAGCAGTACTTC. Translated: CASSLRTGRDEQYF.

The rearrangement uses TRBV6-5 and TRBJ1-2, with TRBD1 identical over 9 bases. V trimming: 5 bases; J trimming: 11 bases; junction bases outside the gene matches: 9. Germline-derived CDR1 and CDR2 are MNHEY and SVGAGI. This CDR3 region has 13 residues. Written as DNA, the CDR3 is TGTGCCAGCAGTAAGAGGACAGGGGCGGGATACACCTTC. Translating it yields CASSKRTGAGYTF.

This rearrangement joins TRBV14 to TRBJ2-7, with 8 bases aligning to TRBD1. Germline loops: CDR1 SGHDN, CDR2 FVKESK. The CDR3 spans 15 residues. Unmatched junction bases numbered 10, after V lost 0 bases and J lost 9 bases. The CDR3 DNA is TGTGCCAGCAGCCAAGACGTAGGGACAGGACGCCCGCAGTACTTC. Translating gives CASSQDVGTGRPQYF.